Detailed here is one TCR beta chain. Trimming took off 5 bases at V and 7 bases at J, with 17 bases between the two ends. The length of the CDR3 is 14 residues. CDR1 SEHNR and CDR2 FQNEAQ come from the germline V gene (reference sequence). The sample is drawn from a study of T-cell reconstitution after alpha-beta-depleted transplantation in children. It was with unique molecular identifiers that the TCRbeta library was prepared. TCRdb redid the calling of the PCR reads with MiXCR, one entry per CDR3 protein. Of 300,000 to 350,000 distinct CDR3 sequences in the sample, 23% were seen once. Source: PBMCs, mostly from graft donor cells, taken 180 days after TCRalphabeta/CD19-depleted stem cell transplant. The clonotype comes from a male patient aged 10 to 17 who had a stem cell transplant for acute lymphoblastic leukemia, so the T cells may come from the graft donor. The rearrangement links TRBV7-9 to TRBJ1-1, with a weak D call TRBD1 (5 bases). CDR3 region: CASSRPARALEAFF. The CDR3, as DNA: TGTGCCAGCAGCAGACCTGCCAGGGCCCTTGAAGCTTTCTTT.